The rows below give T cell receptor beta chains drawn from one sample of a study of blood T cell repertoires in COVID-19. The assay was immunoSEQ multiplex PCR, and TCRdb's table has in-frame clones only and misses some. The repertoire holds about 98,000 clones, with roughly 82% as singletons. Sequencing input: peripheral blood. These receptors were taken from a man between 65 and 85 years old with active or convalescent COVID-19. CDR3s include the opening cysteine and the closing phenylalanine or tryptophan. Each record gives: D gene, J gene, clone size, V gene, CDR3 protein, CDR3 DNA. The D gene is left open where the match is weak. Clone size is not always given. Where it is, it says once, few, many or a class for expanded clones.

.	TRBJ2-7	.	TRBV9	CASSSQAYEQYF	TGTGCCAGCAGCTCACAGGCCTACGAGCAGTACTTC
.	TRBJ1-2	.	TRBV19	CASNHRVRDYGYTF	TGTGCCAGTAATCACAGGGTGCGAGACTATGGCTACACCTTC
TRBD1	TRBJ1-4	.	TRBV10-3	CAITQGANEKLFF	TGTGCCATCACCCAGGGGGCTAATGAAAAACTGTTTTTT
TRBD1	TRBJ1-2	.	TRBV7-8	CASSLGGGQGDYGYTF	TGTGCCAGCAGCTTAGGTGGGGGACAGGGGGACTATGGCTACACCTTC
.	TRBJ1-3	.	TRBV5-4	CASSLHGGRVGNTIYF	TGTGCCAGCAGCTTGCACGGGGGGCGCGTTGGAAACACCATATATTTT
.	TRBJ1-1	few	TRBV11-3	CASSLVWAGTEAFF	TGTGCCAGCAGCTTAGTATGGGCGGGTACTGAAGCTTTCTTT
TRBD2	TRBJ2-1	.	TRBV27	CASSLRPSGNNEQFF	TGTGCCAGCAGTTTACGGCCTAGCGGGAACAATGAGCAGTTCTTC
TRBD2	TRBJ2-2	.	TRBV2	CASSTSGADTGELFF	TGTGCCAGCAGCACTAGCGGGGCCGACACCGGGGAGCTGTTTTTT
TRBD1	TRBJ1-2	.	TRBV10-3	CAIRGTEAGYTF	TGTGCCATCAGGGGGACAGAAGCAGGCTACACCTTC
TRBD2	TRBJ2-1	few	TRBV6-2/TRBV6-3	CVSSYAPASGARGSYNEQFF	TGTGTCAGCAGTTATGCCCCCGCTAGCGGGGCCCGGGGATCCTACAATGAGCAGTTCTTC
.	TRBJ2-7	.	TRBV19	CASSNTGLSGEQYF	TGTGCCAGTAGTAACACCGGACTTTCCGGCGAGCAGTACTTC
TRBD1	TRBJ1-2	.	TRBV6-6	CASSYTGVLHGYTF	TGTGCCAGCAGTTATACAGGGGTACTTCATGGCTACACCTTC
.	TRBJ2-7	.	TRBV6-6	CASRQRHYEQYF	TGTGCCAGCAGACAGAGACACTACGAGCAGTACTTC
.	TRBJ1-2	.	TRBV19	CASSILGANYGYTF	TGTGCCAGTAGTATTCTGGGAGCCAACTATGGCTACACCTTC
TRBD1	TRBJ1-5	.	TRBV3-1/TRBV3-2	CASSLTGNNQPQHF	TGTGCCAGCAGCCTGACAGGGAACAATCAGCCCCAGCATTTT
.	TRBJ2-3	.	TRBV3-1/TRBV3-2	CASSQRGGGSDTQYF	TGTGCCAGCAGCCAAAGAGGGGGGGGTTCAGATACGCAGTATTTT
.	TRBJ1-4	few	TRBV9	CASSGDSQSKREKLFF	TGTGCCAGCAGCGGAGATTCACAATCCAAGCGTGAAAAACTGTTTTTT
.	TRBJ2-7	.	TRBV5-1	CASSWRDEQYF	TGCGCCAGCAGTTGGCGGGACGAGCAGTACTTC
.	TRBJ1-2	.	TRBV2	CASSEGNREGNYGYTF	TGTGCCAGCAGTGAGGGGAACAGGGAGGGGAACTATGGCTACACCTTC
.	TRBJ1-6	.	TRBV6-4	CASRPDIHNSPLHF	TGTGCCAGCAGACCGGACATCCATAATTCACCCCTCCACTTT
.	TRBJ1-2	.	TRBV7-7	CASSSSFYGYTF	TGTGCTAGCAGCTCGTCCTTCTATGGCTACACCTTC
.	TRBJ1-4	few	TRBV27	CASSTTTGSVEKLFF	TGTGCCAGCAGTACGACCACAGGGTCGGTCGAAAAACTGTTTTTT
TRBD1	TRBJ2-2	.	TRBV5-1	CASSGTGAHTGELFF	TGCGCCAGCAGCGGAACAGGGGCCCACACCGGGGAGCTGTTTTTT
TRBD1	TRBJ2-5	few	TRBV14	CASSQRGPGKTQYF	TGTGCCAGCAGCCAAAGGGGGCCGGGGAAGACCCAGTACTTC
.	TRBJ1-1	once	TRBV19	CASSIQGFGTEAFF	TGTGCCAGTAGTATTCAGGGGTTCGGCACTGAAGCTTTCTTT